The clone carrying this T cell receptor beta chain was counted between two and nine times. Its cognate antigen is unknown. The sample comes from a study of beta chain features in type 1 diabetes. Study conclusions and caveats: Within each of all four CD4+ subsets, Type 1 diabetes patients had TCRB CDR3s that were moderately but significantly shorter.

The CDR3 spans 18 residues. V lost 4 bases and J lost 0, with 18 bases in between. Per germline, CDR1 LNHDA and CDR2 SQIVND (reference sequence). The isolated RNA, all of it, was reverse transcribed, so expressed TCRB transcripts were what got sequenced. The data were produced by immunoSEQ multiplex PCR, yet TCRdb's version contains in-frame clones alone and is incomplete. The table includes around 140,000 clones, 9.7% detected once. This TCR came from a woman in her thirties or forties in good health. The rearrangement uses TRBV19 and TRBJ2-2; D is ambiguous. Sequencing input: central memory CD4+ T cells from blood. CDR3 DNA sequence: TGTGCCAGTAGTACCTCCCATCCCCGGTTCGCGAACACCGGGGAGCTGTTTTTT. Translating gives CASSTSHPRFANTGELFF.